A single sample gave rise to the 29 T cell receptor beta chains below, sequenced in a study of blood T cell repertoires in COVID-19. TCRdb's table, derived via immunoSEQ multiplex PCR, lists solely in-frame clones and lacks some. The sample has 120,000 or so clones, roughly nine tenths seen once; the top ten hold around 30%. The sequencing sample was made of peripheral blood. All receptors come from a man between 65 and 80 years old with active or convalescent COVID-19.

This sequence joins TRBV12-2 and TRBJ2-3; TRBD2, the table's D call, lacks a check against the DNA. TRBV12-2 is termed a pseudogene. CDR3 length: 18 residues. The CDR3 DNA follows: TGTGCAAGTCGCTTAGGAGGGACTAGCGGGAATAGCACAGATACGCAGTATTTT. Translation gives CASRLGGTSGNSTDTQYF.

CDR3 sequence (DNA): TGTGCCAGCAGCTTATGGCGGGAGGCCTCCGGGGAGACCCAGTACTTC. This encodes CASSLWREASGETQYF. The chain uses TRBV7-9 and TRBJ2-5, with TRBD2 identical over 8 bases. The V gene's germline CDR1 is SEHNR and CDR2 FQNEAQ (reference sequence). The CDR3 contains 16 residues. Germline trimming cut 2 bases from V and 5 bases from J; bases unmatched to any gene: 10.

Regarding this clone: One end of the junction varies from germline; a read error may be responsible. The rearrangement joins TRBV28 to TRBJ1-4; 8 nucleotides line up with TRBD1. Per germline, CDR1 MDHEN and CDR2 SYDVKM. The CDR3 sequence is 18 residues long. In nucleotides, the CDR3 is TGTGCCAGCAGTCCTCTTATAGCCTACAGGGGGACTATTGAAAAACTGTTTTTT. Protein product: CASSPLIAYRGTIEKLFF.

The chain combines TRBV3-1 (or the pseudogene TRBV3-2) with TRBJ2-5; weak D call: TRBD2 (5 bases). The V end lost 4 bases, the J end lost 7 bases, and 13 bases lay between the germline ends. This CDR3 is 13 amino acids long. The germline V gene has CDR1 LGHDT and CDR2 YNNKEL (reference sequence). DNA for the CDR3: TGTGCCAGCAGCCTTCACTCCGAGGGGACCCAGTACTTC. This codes for CASSLHSEGTQYF.

The V call is TRBV7-2, the J call TRBJ2-7; 8 bases map to TRBD2. This CDR3 spans 13 amino acids. J was trimmed by 5 bases and V by 4 bases; bases with no gene match: 4. Germline V CDR1 and CDR2: SGHTA, FQGNSA. The chain's CDR3 is CASSSAGGHEQYF. Written as DNA, the CDR3 is TGTGCCAGCAGCTCGGCGGGAGGTCACGAGCAGTACTTC.

This clone was detected only once. This chain links TRBV5-1 with TRBJ2-1; 8 nucleotides agree with TRBD2. Unmatched junction bases numbered 5, after V lost 5 bases and J lost 4 bases. CDR1 and CDR2 from the germline V gene are SGHRS and YFSETQ. The CDR3 has 14 residues. The CDR3 protein is CASREGLGYNEQFF. The DNA for the CDR3 is TGCGCCAGCAGGGAGGGACTAGGATACAATGAGCAGTTCTTC.

The rearrangement joins TRBV15 to TRBJ2-1; 7 bases are shared with TRBD2. The CDR3 covers 14 residues. Germline V gene data show CDR1 as LNHNV and CDR2 as YYDKDF (reference sequence). After removal of 5 bases from V and 0 bases from J, the junction contained 1 base not matched to a gene. CDR3 sequence: CATSGGSSYNEQFF. DNA for the CDR3: TGTGCCACCAGCGGCGGGAGCTCCTACAATGAGCAGTTCTTC.

This clone was observed once. The CDR3 DNA sequence: TGTGCCAGCAGCTTAGCGATGGGGGCCCCATACGAGCAGTACTTC. It codes for CASSLAMGAPYEQYF. The rearrangement joins TRBV7-9 to TRBJ2-7, with a possible D match to TRBD1 (6 bases). The CDR3 sequence is 15 residues long. V was trimmed by 0 bases and J by 4 bases, leaving 13 bases between them. Germline CDR1 reads SEHNR; CDR2 reads FQNEAQ (reference sequence).

The chain is built from TRBV18 and TRBJ2-7, with D tentatively TRBD2 (5 bases). CDR3 length equals 12 residues. Germline loops: CDR1 KGHSH, CDR2 LQKENI. Trimming took off 6 bases at V and 5 bases at J, with 11 bases between the two ends. CDR3 in amino acids: CASSPGSHEQYF. DNA of the CDR3: TGTGCCAGCTCCCCGGGGTCCCACGAGCAGTACTTC.

This clone has only one observation. The chain recombines TRBV28 with TRBJ1-5, with TRBD1 identical over 9 bases. CDR1 MDHEN and CDR2 SYDVKM come from the germline V gene. This CDR3 spans 13 amino acids. V shed 10 bases and J 7 bases; nucleotides not matched to a gene: 8. CDR3 loop: CATGGQGIQPQHF. CDR3 nucleotides: TGTGCCACAGGGGGACAGGGCATCCAGCCCCAGCATTTT.

This clone appeared a single time. The chain is built from TRBV7-9 and TRBJ1-6; possible D gene TRBD1, 6 bases. Per germline, CDR1 SEHNR and CDR2 FQNEAQ (reference sequence). This CDR3 contains 14 residues. Trimming removed 3 bases at V and 14 bases at J, with 17 bases between. This chain's CDR3 is CASSLAGAISALHF. The CDR3 coding sequence is TGTGCCAGCAGCTTGGCAGGGGCCATATCAGCCCTCCACTTT.

V is TRBV28 and J is TRBJ2-5; 8 bases are shared with TRBD1. CDR3 size: 15 residues. The V gene end was trimmed by 3 bases and the J gene end by 5 bases; junction bases not matched to a gene: 8. Germline V lookup: CDR1 MDHEN, CDR2 SYDVKM. This CDR3 reads CASSLMQGARETQYF. In DNA form, the CDR3 reads TGTGCCAGCAGTTTGATGCAGGGGGCTAGGGAGACCCAGTACTTC.

This chain uses TRBV5-1 with TRBJ2-3, with TRBD2 identical over 9 bases. The CDR3 consists of 14 residues. Germline-derived CDR1 and CDR2 are SGHRS and YFSETQ. The V and J ends lost 4 bases and 5 bases, in that order; junction bases with no gene match: 5. CDR3 DNA sequence: TGCGCCAGCAGCGCTAGCGGGATGATAGATACGCAGTATTTT. Protein: CASSASGMIDTQYF.

V gene TRBV5-4 combines with J gene TRBJ1-1; D not certain. V was trimmed by 4 bases and J by 9 bases, leaving 13 bases between them. This CDR3 is 12 amino acids long. Germline V CDR1 and CDR2: SGHNT, YYREEE (reference sequence). The CDR3 spells CASSTLEQQAFF. The CDR3 bases are TGTGCCAGCAGCACCCTGGAGCAGCAAGCTTTCTTT.

The gene calls are TRBV7-2 and TRBJ1-4; 10 bases line up with TRBD1. Germline CDR1 reads SGHTA; CDR2 reads FQGNSA. There are 16 residues in the CDR3. Trimming removed 1 base from V and 8 bases from J; junction bases left unmatched: 7. In nucleotides, the CDR3 is TGTGCCAGCAGCTTAGGGGGGACAGGGGTGTGGGAAAAACTGTTTTTT. It encodes CASSLGGTGVWEKLFF.

This CDR3 is CASSPGGVSGYTF. In DNA, the CDR3 is TGTGCCAGTAGTCCAGGGGGCGTTAGTGGCTACACCTTC. The V and J genes are TRBV19 and TRBJ1-2; 8 bases map to TRBD1. The CDR3 has 13 amino acids. Looked up from germline, CDR1 is LNHDA and CDR2 is SQIVND (reference sequence). Trimming took 5 bases from V and 7 from J; bases not matched to a gene: 6.

This chain connects TRBV20-1 to TRBJ1-1; D ambiguous. The germline V gene encodes CDR1 DFQATT and CDR2 SNEGSKA (reference sequence). The CDR3 has 11 amino acids. The V end was cut by 3 bases, the J end by 7 bases, with 9 bases between. CDR3 loop: CSARWLGEAFF. The CDR3 DNA sequence: TGCAGTGCTAGGTGGCTTGGTGAAGCTTTCTTT.

The chain joins TRBV10-3 to TRBJ1-4; a possible D gene is TRBD1 (5 bases). Trimming took 3 bases from V and 3 from J, leaving 11 bases between them. The CDR3 totals 15 residues. Germline CDR1 is ENHRY and CDR2 is SYGVKD. The CDR3 loop reads CAISDSRDSNEKLFF. As DNA, the CDR3 is TGTGCCATCAGTGACTCGCGGGACTCTAATGAAAAACTGTTTTTT.

J is TRBJ1-2 and V is TRBV6-5, with a tentative D call TRBD1 (5 bases). The CDR3 is made up of 13 amino acids. The ends were cut back, 6 bases at V and 0 bases at J, with 8 bases in the middle. Germline V gene lookup returns CDR1 MNHEY and CDR2 SVGAGI. CDR3 coding DNA: TGTGCCAGCAGGACAGCTACTAACTATGGCTACACCTTC. It is translated as CASRTATNYGYTF.

The J gene is TRBJ2-3, the V gene TRBV7-9, with TRBD1 as a possible D gene (5 bases). Per the germline V gene, CDR1 is SEHNR and CDR2 is FQNEAQ (reference sequence). CDR3 length equals 14 residues. With 3 bases removed from V and 2 bases from J, the gap between germline ends came to 9 bases. The CDR3 sequence: CASSFQGTTDTQYF. The CDR3 DNA sequence: TGTGCCAGCAGCTTTCAGGGCACCACAGATACGCAGTATTTT.

This clone was recorded once. The CDR3 nucleotides are TGTGCCAGTAGTATAGTATCGGCAGGGGACTCCTACAATGAGCAGTTCTTC. Protein product: CASSIVSAGDSYNEQFF. The chain couples TRBV19 to TRBJ2-1, with D possibly being TRBD1 (6 bases). CDR1 is LNHDA, CDR2 SQIVND, per germline (reference sequence). V was cut by 1 base and J by 0 bases, with 13 bases left in between. The CDR3 spans 17 residues.

The chain uses TRBV18 and TRBJ2-7; TRBD1 might be the D (6 bases). From germline, CDR1 is KGHSH and CDR2 LQKENI. The CDR3 consists of 14 residues. The ends were cut back, 6 bases at V and 6 bases at J, with 18 bases in the middle. DNA for the CDR3: TGTGCCAGCTCGTCTACAGGGAGTAACGGCGAGCAGTACTTC. As protein: CASSSTGSNGEQYF.

The chain combines TRBV5-5 with TRBJ1-2, with 7 bases aligning to TRBD1. Germline CDR1 and CDR2: SGHKS and YYEKEE (reference sequence). Trimming at V came to 0 bases and at J to 4 bases, leaving 12 bases not matched to a gene. The CDR3 is 17 residues long. The CDR3 nucleotides are TGTGCCAGCAGCTTGGGGTGGCCACCGACAGGGTCCTATGGCTACACCTTC. The encoded protein is CASSLGWPPTGSYGYTF.

This rearrangement joins TRBV28 to TRBJ2-3; TRBD2 is a possible D gene (6 bases). V was pared by 7 bases and J by 6 bases, with 11 bases between. CDR1 and CDR2 (germline): MDHEN, SYDVKM. The CDR3 runs 12 residues. CDR3 residues: CASTQAGDTQYF. CDR3 in DNA: TGTGCCAGCACCCAGGCGGGGGATACGCAGTATTTT.

This clone has a handful of counts. The chain links TRBV5-6 to TRBJ2-7; D call uncertain. Trimming removed 4 bases at V and 0 bases at J, with 17 bases between. The germline gives CDR1 SGHDT, CDR2 YYEEEE. The CDR3 covers 16 residues. The CDR3 DNA follows: TGTGCCAGCAGCCTAGAGGATGGGTTACCCTCCTACGAGCAGTACTTC. Amino acids: CASSLEDGLPSYEQYF.

This rearrangement joins TRBV4-2 to TRBJ1-1, with 8 nucleotides matching TRBD1. The CDR3 runs to 16 residues. J lost 4 bases, V lost 0 bases, and 7 bases had no gene match. Germline values: CDR1 LGHNA, CDR2 YNFKEQ. The CDR3 spells CASSQDFGTGSTEAFF. The CDR3, as DNA: TGTGCCAGCAGCCAAGACTTCGGGACAGGATCCACTGAAGCTTTCTTT.

The chain employs TRBV2 and TRBJ2-2; weak D call: TRBD2 (5 bases). The V gene's germline CDR1 is SNHLY and CDR2 FYNNEI. V lost 5 bases, J lost 2 bases, and 9 bases lay in between. The CDR3 extends over 14 amino acids. The CDR3 loop is CASSLLANTGELFF. The CDR3 bases are TGTGCCAGCAGTCTGCTAGCAAACACCGGGGAGCTGTTTTTT.

The V gene is TRBV5-4, the J gene TRBJ2-1, with TRBD1 matching 8 bases. The V segment lost 9 bases and the J segment 5 bases; nucleotides outside the gene matches: 13. This CDR3 is 15 amino acids long. Germline CDR1 reads SGHNT; CDR2 reads YYREEE (reference sequence). CDR3 amino acids: CATRWDRRADNEQFF. The CDR3 nucleotides are TGTGCCACCCGATGGGACAGGAGGGCGGACAATGAGCAGTTCTTC.

This chain links TRBV3-1 (or the pseudogene TRBV3-2) with TRBJ2-5; a possible D gene is TRBD2 (6 bases). The CDR3 is 13 amino acids. Germline CDR1 is LGHDT and CDR2 is YNNKEL (reference sequence). V lost 5 bases and J 3 bases, leaving 10 bases between the germline ends. The CDR3 loop reads CASSAGTEETQYF. CDR3 DNA sequence: TGTGCCAGCAGCGCGGGAACGGAAGAGACCCAGTACTTC.